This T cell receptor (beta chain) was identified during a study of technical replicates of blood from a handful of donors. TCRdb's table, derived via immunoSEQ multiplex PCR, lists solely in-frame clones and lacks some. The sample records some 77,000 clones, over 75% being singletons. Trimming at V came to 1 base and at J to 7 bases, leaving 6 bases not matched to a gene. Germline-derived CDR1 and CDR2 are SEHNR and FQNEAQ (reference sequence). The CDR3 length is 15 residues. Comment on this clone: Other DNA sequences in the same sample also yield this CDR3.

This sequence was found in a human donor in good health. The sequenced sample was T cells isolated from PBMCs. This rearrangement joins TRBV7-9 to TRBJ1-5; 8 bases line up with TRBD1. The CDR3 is CASSLGGQGGQPQHF. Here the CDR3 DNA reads TGTGCCAGCAGCTTAGGCGGACAGGGCGGCCAGCCCCAGCATTTT.